The clone carrying this TCR beta chain was seen only a few times. Researchers ran the PCR with 60 Vbeta and 13 Jbeta primers. Clones were read by immunoSEQ multiplex PCR, and TCRdb kept only the in-frame ones, dropping some. The data contain over 100,000 clones, around nine tenths of them singletons. Trimming cost V 5 bases and J 1 base, with 8 bases left between them. This CDR3 has 14 amino acids. Looked up from germline, CDR1 is MGHRA and CDR2 is YSYEKL. The data are from a study of cytomegalovirus exposure and HLA in healthy donors. This clonotype originated in a woman aged 25 to 39 in good health and CMV-seronegative. Material: PBMCs. The chain recombines TRBV4-1 with TRBJ1-4; no firm D call. The CDR3 region is CASSLTGTNEKLFF. The CDR3 region has the DNA TGCGCCAGCAGCTTGACGGGAACTAATGAAAAACTGTTTTTT.